This TCR beta chain was captured in a study of Graves' ophthalmopathy and Graves' hyperthyroidism. This clonotype was detected ten times or more. Its cognate antigen is unknown. Study-level results: The model forecast ophthalmopathy progression, reaching roughly 71% sensitivity and 72% to 80% specificity.

The TCR beta CDR3 regions underwent amplification from RNA transcripts. A first-round RT-PCR used HTBI primers, followed by a second-round multiplex PCR. TCRdb reanalysed the multiplex PCR reads using MiXCR and keeps one entry per CDR3 protein. The sample includes more than 1,000,000 distinct CDR3 sequences, about two fifths seen only once; the top ten take 11%. Per germline, CDR1 SGHDN and CDR2 FVKESK. Trimming left V 7 bases short and J 1 base short, with 7 bases between. The CDR3 sequence is 12 residues long. The sequence was obtained from an adult man with Graves' hyperthyroidism. Input material: peripheral blood or thyroid tissue (not recorded which). This sequence joins TRBV14 and TRBJ1-1; D remains ambiguous. The CDR3: CASTEGNTEAFF. The CDR3, as DNA: TGTGCCAGCACAGAGGGGAACACTGAAGCTTTCTTT.